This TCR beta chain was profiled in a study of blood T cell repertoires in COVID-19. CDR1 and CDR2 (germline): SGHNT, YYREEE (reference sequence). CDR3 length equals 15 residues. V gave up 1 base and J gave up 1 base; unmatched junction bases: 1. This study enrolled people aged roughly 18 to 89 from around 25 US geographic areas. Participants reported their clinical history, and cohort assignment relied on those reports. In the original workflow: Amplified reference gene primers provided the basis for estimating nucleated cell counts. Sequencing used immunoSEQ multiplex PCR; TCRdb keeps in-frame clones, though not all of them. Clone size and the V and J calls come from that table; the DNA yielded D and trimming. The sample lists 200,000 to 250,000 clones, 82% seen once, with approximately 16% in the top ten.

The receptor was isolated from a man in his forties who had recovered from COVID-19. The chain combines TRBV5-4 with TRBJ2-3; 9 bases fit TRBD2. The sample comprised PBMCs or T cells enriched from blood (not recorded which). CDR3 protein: CASSLRTSGTDTQYF. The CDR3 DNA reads TGTGCCAGCAGCTTGCGGACTAGCGGCACAGATACGCAGTATTTT.